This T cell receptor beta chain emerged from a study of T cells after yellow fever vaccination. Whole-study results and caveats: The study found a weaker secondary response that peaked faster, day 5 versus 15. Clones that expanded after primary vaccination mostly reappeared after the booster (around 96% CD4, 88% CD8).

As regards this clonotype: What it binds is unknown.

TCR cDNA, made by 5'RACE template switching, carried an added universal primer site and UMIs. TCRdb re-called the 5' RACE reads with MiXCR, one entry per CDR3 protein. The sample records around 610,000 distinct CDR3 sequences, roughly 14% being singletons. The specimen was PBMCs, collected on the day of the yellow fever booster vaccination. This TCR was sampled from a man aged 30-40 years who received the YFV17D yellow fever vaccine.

CDR3 region: CASSLLGTNEQFF. DNA of the CDR3: TGTGCCAGCAGCTTATTGGGGACTAATGAGCAGTTCTTC. The J gene is TRBJ2-1, the V gene TRBV7-9, with a possible D match to TRBD2 (6 bases). Germline lookup yields CDR1 SEHNR and CDR2 FQNEAQ (reference sequence). With 2 bases removed from V and 7 bases from J, the gap between germline ends came to 9 bases. This CDR3 is built from 13 residues.